This T cell receptor beta chain emerged from a study of human T cells and chemical hapten exposure. The overall study: Sensitization employed 2% DPC on about 2 cm by about 2 cm of upper inner arm skin.

In germline, CDR1 is DFQATT, CDR2 SNEGSKA (reference sequence). This CDR3 comprises 14 residues. V lost 4 bases, J lost 3 bases, and 6 bases stayed unmatched. In TCRdb, the RACE reads were re-called with MiXCR into one record per CDR3 protein. The data contain some 340,000 distinct CDR3 sequences, under 8% of them seen just once; the ten biggest clones take up less than 10%. Only a few counts were recorded for this clonotype. Specified time point: patch test 1, 2 weeks after DPC sensitization. Treatment reported: therapeutic diphenylcyclopropenone sensitization with weekly scalp DPC. Participating donors were patients with alopecia, aged 18 to 70 years, considered appropriate candidates for DPC.

The chain combines TRBV20-1 with TRBJ1-1; 9 positions agree with TRBD1. The origin of this receptor is a woman under 30 with alopecia areata. Some clones in this sample may be carry-over from other donors' samples. The specimen was whole blood, collected in connection with sensitization to the hapten diphenylcyclopropenone (DPC). As DNA, the CDR3 is TGCAGTGCTAAAGCTACAGGGGGCGACACTGAAGCTTTCTTT. Residues: CSAKATGGDTEAFF.